The 26 T cell receptor beta chains given below trace back to one sample, sequenced in a study of blood T cell repertoires in COVID-19. The method was immunoSEQ multiplex PCR; TCRdb's version includes in-frame clones alone and lacks a portion of them. The sample gives approximately 200,000 clones, roughly 94% of which show up once; roughly 0.7% is in the top ten. Sequenced material: peripheral blood. The receptor source for this set is a man aged 25-45 years with COVID-19, enrolled during active disease.

The chain links TRBV9 to TRBJ2-5; TRBD2 agrees at 11 bases. The CDR3 has 15 residues. Germline CDR1 and CDR2: SGDLS and YYNGEE. The J segment lost 2 bases and the V segment lost 7 bases, leaving 7 bases of the junction unmatched. This CDR3 reads CASGLAGGIQETQYF. The DNA for the CDR3 is TGTGCCAGCGGTCTAGCGGGGGGAATACAAGAGACCCAGTACTTC.

The chain joins TRBV5-4 to TRBJ2-2; 13 nucleotides match TRBD2. The V and J ends lost 3 bases and 5 bases, in that order; junction bases with no gene match: 4. CDR1 SGHNT and CDR2 YYREEE come from the germline V gene (reference sequence). The CDR3 runs to 16 residues. DNA for the CDR3: TGTGCCAGCAGCTCAGGACTAGCGGGGGATACCGGGGAGCTGTTTTTT. Amino acids: CASSSGLAGDTGELFF.

The chain employs TRBV4-1 and TRBJ1-2, with TRBD1 as a possible D gene (6 bases). The germline gives CDR1 MGHRA, CDR2 YSYEKL. V lost 1 base to trimming and J lost 3 bases, with 12 bases between them. CDR3 length equals 15 residues. In nucleotides, the CDR3 is TGCGCCAGCAGCCAAGGGCAGGGGTTGGACTATGGCTACACCTTC. Protein product: CASSQGQGLDYGYTF.

The J gene is TRBJ2-7, the V gene TRBV10-1; 7 bases agree with TRBD1. CDR3 size: 14 residues. Germline loops: CDR1 WNHNN, CDR2 SYGVQD (reference sequence). Unmatched junction bases numbered 8, after V lost 2 bases and J lost 7 bases. CDR3 nucleotide sequence: TGCGCCAGCAGTGAGCTGACTACCAGGGGGGAGCAGTACTTC. Translation: CASSELTTRGEQYF.

The rearrangement joins TRBV12-3 or TRBV12-4 to TRBJ1-5, with D perhaps TRBD1 (5 bases). CDR3 size: 13 residues. V was pared by 3 bases and J by 4 bases, with 7 bases between. The CDR3, as DNA: TGTGCCAGCAGTTTCGGGGGGAATCAGCCCCAGCATTTT. This translates into CASSFGGNQPQHF.

This chain links TRBV9 with TRBJ2-3; TRBD2 aligns across 8 bases. Germline values: CDR1 SGDLS, CDR2 YYNGEE. The CDR3 extends over 17 amino acids. V was pared by 4 bases and J by 0 bases, with 10 bases of the junction left unmatched. DNA of the CDR3: TGTGCCAGCAGCTTCGGGGGGGCCGGTCGCAGCACAGATACGCAGTATTTT. Its protein product is CASSFGGAGRSTDTQYF. Filled out from reference TRBV9 and TRBJ2-3, the complete variable domain reads DSGVTQTPKHLITATGQRVTLRCSPRSGDLSVYWYQQSLDQGLQFLIQYYNGEERAKGNILERFSAQQFPDLHSELNLSSLELGDSALYFCASSFGGAGRSTDTQYFGPGTRLTVL.

The chain recombines TRBV7-3 with TRBJ1-1; perhaps TRBD1 as D (6 bases). Trimming left V 8 bases short and J 4 bases short, with 14 bases between. The germline CDR1 and CDR2 sequences are SGHTA and FQGTGA. This CDR3 has 13 residues. The CDR3 here is CASGAGAGTEAFF. CDR3 bases: TGTGCCAGCGGCGCGGGGGCTGGCACTGAAGCTTTCTTT. The whole variable domain, remainder taken from reference TRBV7-3 and TRBJ1-1, is GAGVSQTPSNKVTEKGKYVELRCDPISGHTALYWYRQSLGQGPEFLIYFQGTGAADDSGLPNDRFFAVRPEGSVSTLKIQRTERGDSAVYLCASGAGAGTEAFFGQGTRLTVV.

A note on this clone: The DNA is omitted, as the CDR3 cannot be located on it reliably, and the CDR3 follows TCRdb's listing. The J gene is TRBJ1-3, the V gene TRBV21-1. TRBV21-1 is a listed pseudogene. Ends included, the CDR3 has 17 residues. The CDR3: CASSSMGRVGSGNTIYF.

The rearrangement uses TRBV4-1 and TRBJ1-1, with D tentatively TRBD1 (5 bases). This CDR3 region has 17 residues. The V end was cut by 4 bases, the J end by 3 bases, with 21 bases between. Germline V lookup: CDR1 MGHRA, CDR2 YSYEKL. CDR3 amino acids: CASSLSLQGGGDTEAFF. CDR3 in DNA: TGCGCCAGCAGCCTTTCACTCCAGGGCGGAGGGGACACTGAAGCTTTCTTT.

The rearrangement links TRBV12-3 or TRBV12-4 to TRBJ2-3, with a tentative D call TRBD2 (6 bases). Trimming pared 4 bases from V and 6 bases from J, leaving 8 bases between. The CDR3 has 12 residues. This chain's CDR3 is CASSYGGDTQYF. DNA of the CDR3: TGTGCCAGCAGTTATGGGGGGGATACGCAGTATTTT.

The rearrangement links TRBV5-1 to TRBJ1-1, with TRBD1 matching over 8 bases. The CDR3 covers 14 residues. Unmatched junction bases numbered 6, after V lost 4 bases and J lost 4 bases. CDR1 SGHRS and CDR2 YFSETQ come from the germline V gene. The CDR3 DNA follows: TGCGCCAGCAGCACCGGGACAGGCGGCACTGAAGCTTTCTTT. Its protein product is CASSTGTGGTEAFF.

V and J are TRBV5-1 and TRBJ2-5, with D hard to call. The germline V gene encodes CDR1 SGHRS and CDR2 YFSETQ. CDR3 length: 15 residues. V lost 0 bases and J lost 3, with 12 bases in between. CDR3 amino acids: CASSLDSNSKETQYF. The CDR3 coding sequence is TGCGCCAGCAGCTTGGATTCGAACAGTAAAGAGACCCAGTACTTC.

Comments on this clone: This same CDR3 is encoded by further DNA sequences in the sample. Written as DNA, the CDR3 is TGTGCCAGCAGCTCCACAGGTAGCAATCAGCCCCAGCATTTT. This encodes CASSSTGSNQPQHF. The chain has TRBV9 and TRBJ1-5; D possibly corresponds to TRBD1 (5 bases). CDR1 is SGDLS, CDR2 YYNGEE, per germline. The CDR3 has 14 amino acids. Trimming took 4 bases from V and 0 from J, leaving 8 bases between them.

The rearrangement uses TRBV7-3 and TRBJ2-1; TRBD2 agrees at 9 bases. Germline V gene data show CDR1 as SGHTA and CDR2 as FQGTGA. Germline trimming cut 4 bases from V and 2 bases from J; bases unmatched to any gene: 9. The CDR3 totals 17 residues. CDR3 in amino acids: CASSSSPGLATYNEQFF. The DNA of the CDR3 is TGTGCCAGCAGCTCGTCCCCGGGACTAGCAACCTACAATGAGCAGTTCTTC. The whole variable domain, filled in from reference TRBV7-3 and TRBJ2-1, reads GAGVSQTPSNKVTEKGKYVELRCDPISGHTALYWYRQSLGQGPEFLIYFQGTGAADDSGLPNDRFFAVRPEGSVSTLKIQRTERGDSAVYLCASSSSPGLATYNEQFFGPGTRLTVL.

The rearrangement uses TRBV9 and TRBJ1-2, with D possibly TRBD1 on 6 matching bases. This CDR3 spans 16 amino acids. Germline-derived CDR1 and CDR2 are SGDLS and YYNGEE. Deletions cut 0 bases from V and 6 bases from J, with 18 bases between. The CDR3: CASSVGPRGPQDGYTF. Here the CDR3 DNA reads TGTGCCAGCAGCGTAGGTCCGCGGGGGCCTCAGGATGGCTACACCTTC.

The J gene is TRBJ2-2, the V gene TRBV9; D gene ambiguous. V gave up 0 bases and J gave up 0 bases, with 6 bases separating them. This CDR3 is 15 amino acids long. The V gene's germline CDR1 is SGDLS and CDR2 YYNGEE. This CDR3 is CASSVAFANTGELFF. CDR3 sequence (DNA): TGTGCCAGCAGCGTAGCTTTTGCGAACACCGGGGAGCTGTTTTTT.

This clone is a singleton in its sample. The chain links TRBV2 to TRBJ2-5; TRBD2 agrees at 15 bases. The V gene's germline CDR1 is SNHLY and CDR2 FYNNEI. The trim removed 4 bases at V and 2 bases at J, leaving 5 bases unmatched. The CDR3 length is 17 residues. The CDR3 DNA reads TGTGCCAGCAGTGGCGGGACTAGCGGGGGGAGGCAAGAGACCCAGTACTTC. Protein product: CASSGGTSGGRQETQYF.

This sequence joins TRBV27 and TRBJ2-5; 7 nucleotides agree with TRBD2. Losses at the gene ends were 3 bases for V and 7 bases for J; bases not matched to a gene: 2. Looked up from germline, CDR1 is MNHEY and CDR2 is SMNVEV (reference sequence). This CDR3 comprises 12 residues. As DNA, the CDR3 is TGTGCCAGCAGTTTTCCGGGGGGGACCCAGTACTTC. As protein: CASSFPGGTQYF.

This clone has more than one count but fewer than ten. The genes are TRBV7-2 and TRBJ2-3; TRBD2 aligns across 9 bases. The germline V gene encodes CDR1 SGHTA and CDR2 FQGNSA. This CDR3 is built from 16 residues. Trimming at V came to 3 bases and at J to 1 base, leaving 5 bases not matched to a gene. The CDR3 loop reads CASSLFASGGTDTQYF. The DNA of the CDR3 is TGTGCCAGCAGCTTGTTCGCTAGCGGGGGCACAGATACGCAGTATTTT.

This clone has only one observation. V usage is TRBV5-1 and J usage is TRBJ1-4; possibly TRBD1 for D (6 bases). Germline V gene sequence: CDR1 SGHRS, CDR2 YFSETQ. The V and J ends lost 4 bases and 2 bases respectively, with 12 bases between them. The CDR3 runs to 15 residues. The CDR3 protein is CASSPGDGTNEKLFF. The CDR3 nucleotides are TGCGCCAGCAGCCCAGGGGATGGGACTAATGAAAAACTGTTTTTT.

The gene calls are TRBV7-9 and TRBJ2-3; the match to TRBD1 covers 10 bases. Germline V gives CDR1 SEHNR, CDR2 FQNEAQ (reference sequence). CDR3 size: 16 residues. V was clipped by 1 base and J by 4 bases; unmatched bases: 5. The CDR3 loop reads CASSLGTGGSPDTQYF. DNA for the CDR3: TGTGCCAGCAGCTTAGGGACAGGGGGGAGTCCAGATACGCAGTATTTT.

The rearrangement joins TRBV5-1 to TRBJ2-7, with 8 bases matching TRBD1. Germline CDR1 reads SGHRS; CDR2 reads YFSETQ. The CDR3 spans 15 residues. V lost 4 bases and J lost 5; bases outside the gene matches: 11. The CDR3 bases are TGCGCCAGCAGCGCCACAGGGGGTCTTTTCGACGAGCAGTACTTC. Its protein is CASSATGGLFDEQYF.

The chain links TRBV6-5 to TRBJ2-5, with a tentative D call TRBD1 (8 bases). This CDR3 comprises 16 residues. Trimming took 1 base from V and 2 from J, leaving 14 bases between them. Germline assignment: CDR1 MNHEY and CDR2 SVGAGI. This CDR3 reads CASSYFGQGLQETQYF. The CDR3 DNA reads as TGTGCCAGCAGTTACTTTGGACAGGGACTACAAGAGACCCAGTACTTC.

The chain combines TRBV28 with TRBJ1-5, with D hard to call. The germline CDR1 and CDR2 sequences are MDHEN and SYDVKM. The germline V and J ends were trimmed by 3 bases and 5 bases, with 17 bases remaining between them. The CDR3 consists of 16 residues. The CDR3 loop reads CASSLRQTQGYQPQHF. The CDR3 nucleotides read TGTGCCAGCAGTTTGCGTCAGACACAAGGATATCAGCCCCAGCATTTT.

The rearrangement joins TRBV5-1 to TRBJ2-7; D remains ambiguous. Germline V gene lookup returns CDR1 SGHRS and CDR2 YFSETQ. The CDR3 consists of 11 residues. V dropped 4 bases and J dropped 6 bases, with 8 bases sitting between them. CDR3 sequence (DNA): TGCGCCAGCAGCGCAGGATCCGAGCAGTACTTC. Translating gives CASSAGSEQYF. Full variable domain (remainder filled in from reference TRBV5-1 and TRBJ2-7): KAGVTQTPRYLIKTRGQQVTLSCSPISGHRSVSWYQQTPGQGLQFLFEYFSETQRNKGNFPGRFSGRQFSNSRSEMNVSTLELGDSALYLCASSAGSEQYFGPGTRLTVT.

V is TRBV6-5 and J is TRBJ2-3; D uncertain. Germline CDR1 reads MNHEY; CDR2 reads SVGAGI. CDR3 size: 13 residues. V lost 8 bases and J 1 base, leaving 10 bases between the germline ends. CDR3: CASSGPRTDTQYF. CDR3 sequence (DNA): TGTGCCAGCTCTGGGCCGCGCACAGATACGCAGTATTTT.